This record covers a single T cell receptor beta chain. The sample is drawn from a study of CD8 T cells in Susac syndrome. Random hexamers were used to reverse transcribe about 0.5 to 1 ug of RNA. TCRdb re-called the immunoSEQ multiplex PCR reads with MiXCR, one entry per CDR3 protein. This sample carries 65,000 to 90,000 distinct CDR3 sequences, about 95% of them seen once, and the ten largest clones take 0.3% to 0.4%. Material for sequencing was CD8+ T cells from PBMCs. This TCR came from a human donor with multiple sclerosis.

CDR3 amino acids: CASSDVGDTTGELFF. The CDR3, as DNA: TGTGCCAGCAGTGACGTGGGTGATACCACCGGGGAGCTGTTTTTT. The chain employs TRBV6-4 and TRBJ2-2; D gene unclear. The CDR3 has 15 amino acids. CDR1 is MRHNA and CDR2 is SNTAGT in the germline V gene. Deletions cut 2 bases from V and 4 bases from J, with 11 bases between.